Listed below are T cell receptor beta chains from one sample, sequenced in a study of blood T cell repertoires in COVID-19. Clones were sequenced by immunoSEQ multiplex PCR, and TCRdb holds only the in-frame ones, with some missing. The profile shows about 210,000 clones, around 81% of them singletons. The specimen sequenced was PBMCs or T cells enriched from blood (not recorded which). Every receptor here comes from a man aged 25 to 45 with acute COVID-19. Each CDR3 is given with its conserved first and last residue. D genes are given only for firm matches. Size values are once, few and many counts, or a class for expanded clones, and some rows have none.

abundance: -
v_gene: TRBV5-6
d_gene: -
j_gene: TRBJ1-3
CDR3aa: CASSHTAGAGNTIYF
CDR3nt: TGTGCCAGCAGCCATACTGCAGGGGCCGGAAACACCATATATTTT

abundance: -
v_gene: TRBV5-6
d_gene: -
j_gene: TRBJ2-1
CDR3aa: CASKSLYEQFF
CDR3nt: TGTGCCAGCAAGAGCCTATATGAGCAGTTCTTC

abundance: -
v_gene: TRBV13
d_gene: TRBD1
j_gene: TRBJ2-2
CDR3aa: CASSWTLTGPTGELFF
CDR3nt: TGTGCCAGCAGCTGGACCTTGACAGGGCCGACCGGGGAGCTGTTTTTT

abundance: -
v_gene: TRBV7-2
d_gene: TRBD1
j_gene: TRBJ1-1
CDR3aa: CASSFGTGLLSTEAFF
CDR3nt: TGTGCCAGCAGCTTCGGGACAGGGCTCTTGAGCACTGAAGCTTTCTTT

abundance: -
v_gene: TRBV6-2/TRBV6-3
d_gene: TRBD2
j_gene: TRBJ2-2
CDR3aa: CASSTGLAYTGELFF
CDR3nt: TGTGCCAGCAGTACCGGACTAGCGTACACCGGGGAGCTGTTTTTT

abundance: -
v_gene: TRBV2
d_gene: TRBD2
j_gene: TRBJ2-5
CDR3aa: CASSRTSFSETQYF
CDR3nt: TGTGCCAGCAGCCGGACTAGTTTTTCCGAGACCCAGTACTTC

abundance: -
v_gene: TRBV14
d_gene: -
j_gene: TRBJ1-4
CDR3aa: CASSQDPDILSATNEKLFF
CDR3nt: TGTGCCAGCAGCCAAGATCCCGACATTCTTTCAGCAACTAATGAAAAACTGTTTTTT

abundance: -
v_gene: TRBV7-9
d_gene: -
j_gene: TRBJ1-6
CDR3aa: CASSLAVPVGNSPLHF
CDR3nt: TGTGCCAGCAGCTTAGCGGTGCCAGTTGGTAATTCACCCCTCCACTTT

abundance: -
v_gene: TRBV10-3
d_gene: TRBD2
j_gene: TRBJ2-1
CDR3aa: CAIRGLAGNYNEQFF
CDR3nt: TGTGCCATCAGGGGGCTAGCGGGGAATTACAATGAGCAGTTCTTC

abundance: -
v_gene: TRBV5-1
d_gene: TRBD1
j_gene: TRBJ1-4
CDR3aa: CASSLTGRVDEKLFF
CDR3nt: TGCGCCAGCAGCCTGACAGGGCGGGTTGATGAAAAACTGTTTTTT

abundance: -
v_gene: TRBV5-6
d_gene: -
j_gene: TRBJ2-2
CDR3aa: CASSSNTGELFF
CDR3nt: TGTGCCAGCAGCTCTAATACCGGGGAGCTGTTTTTT

abundance: few
v_gene: TRBV28
d_gene: -
j_gene: TRBJ1-1
CDR3aa: CASSLGRWGQRNTEAFF
CDR3nt: TGTGCCAGCAGTTTAGGTCGGTGGGGACAAAGGAACACTGAAGCTTTCTTT

abundance: -
v_gene: TRBV19
d_gene: TRBD1
j_gene: TRBJ2-2
CDR3aa: CASRGTGNTGELFF
CDR3nt: TGTGCCAGTCGTGGGACAGGGAACACCGGGGAGCTGTTTTTT

abundance: -
v_gene: TRBV5-4
d_gene: -
j_gene: TRBJ1-2
CDR3aa: CAIQTAANYGYTF
CDR3nt: TGTGCCATCCAGACAGCAGCTAACTATGGCTACACCTTC

abundance: -
v_gene: TRBV9
d_gene: TRBD1
j_gene: TRBJ2-2
CDR3aa: CASSVVPPGQGHTGELFF
CDR3nt: TGTGCCAGCAGCGTCGTACCCCCGGGACAGGGCCACACCGGGGAGCTGTTTTTT

abundance: -
v_gene: TRBV11-1
d_gene: -
j_gene: TRBJ2-2
CDR3aa: CASSVSGLTGELFF
CDR3nt: TGTGCCAGCAGCGTAAGCGGGCTCACCGGGGAGCTGTTTTTT

abundance: -
v_gene: TRBV7-9
d_gene: -
j_gene: TRBJ1-1
CDR3aa: CASSPSTGANTEAFF
CDR3nt: TGTGCCAGCAGCCCGAGTACAGGAGCGAACACTGAAGCTTTCTTT